The rows below give T cell receptor beta chains drawn from one sample of a study of T cell repertoires in cytomegalovirus infection. These receptors have no identified antigens. One entry per CDR3 protein results from TCRdb running MiXCR on the reads. The data contain 650,000 to 900,000 distinct CDR3 sequences, about 29% of them seen just once; the ten biggest clones take up about 12%. Specimen: cultured CD8+ T cells from PBMCs, collected from culture after CMV antigen stimulation. The receptors shown here come from a human donor in good health (CMV status not recorded). Some clones in this sample may be carry-over from other donors' samples. Both conserved end residues are part of each CDR3. The D gene is left open where the match is weak. Rows may omit the clone size; those that give it use once, few, many or a size class.

V gene: TRBV29-1
D gene: NA
clone size: NA
J gene: TRBJ1-2
CDR3 DNA: TGCAGCGCCAAGCTACCCGACGGTAGCTATGGCTACACCTTC
CDR3 protein: CSAKLPDGSYGYTF

V gene: TRBV19
D gene: TRBD1
clone size: NA
J gene: TRBJ2-1
CDR3 DNA: TGTGCCAGTAGCATACTACAGACAGGGGATGGTGAGCAGTTCTTC
CDR3 protein: CASSILQTGDGEQFF

V gene: TRBV6-6
D gene: TRBD1
clone size: few
J gene: TRBJ2-2
CDR3 DNA: TGTGCCAGCAGTGAGTGGGACAGGGATTACACCGGGGAGCTGTTTTTT
CDR3 protein: CASSEWDRDYTGELFF

V gene: TRBV7-4
D gene: TRBD1
clone size: NA
J gene: TRBJ1-1
CDR3 DNA: TGTGCCAGCAGCTTGGGGACAGTTGCCTACACTGAAGCTTTCTTT
CDR3 protein: CASSLGTVAYTEAFF

V gene: TRBV27
D gene: NA
clone size: NA
J gene: TRBJ1-5
CDR3 DNA: TGTGCCAGCAGTTTTGGGAGAGCAGATCAGCCCCAGCATTTT
CDR3 protein: CASSFGRADQPQHF

V gene: TRBV27
D gene: TRBD1
clone size: NA
J gene: TRBJ1-2
CDR3 DNA: TGTGCCAGCAGTTTATCATTTTGGGACAGGGCTCCCTATGGCTACACCTTC
CDR3 protein: CASSLSFWDRAPYGYTF

V gene: TRBV7-9
D gene: TRBD1
clone size: NA
J gene: TRBJ2-3
CDR3 DNA: TGTGCCAGCAGAACAACTCCCGGGACAGGAGGCACAGATACGCAGTATTTT
CDR3 protein: CASRTTPGTGGTDTQYF

V gene: TRBV12-3/TRBV12-4
D gene: TRBD2
clone size: many
J gene: TRBJ2-1
CDR3 DNA: TGTGCCAGCTCCGCGGGGGCCTACAATGAGCAGTTCTTC
CDR3 protein: CASSAGAYNEQFF

V gene: TRBV7-6
D gene: TRBD1
clone size: NA
J gene: TRBJ1-1
CDR3 DNA: TGTGCCAGCAGCTCTACCGGGACAGGGGTTGAAACTGAAGCTTTCTTT
CDR3 protein: CASSSTGTGVETEAFF

V gene: TRBV5-4
D gene: NA
clone size: NA
J gene: TRBJ2-5
CDR3 DNA: TGTGCCAGCAGCTTGGAGTTGGGGGGCGACCAAGAGACCCAGTACTTC
CDR3 protein: CASSLELGGDQETQYF

V gene: TRBV4-3
D gene: NA
clone size: NA
J gene: TRBJ2-3
CDR3 DNA: TGCGCCAGCAGCCAAGATGTACTAGCCGGCACAGATACGCAGTATTTT
CDR3 protein: CASSQDVLAGTDTQYF

V gene: TRBV7-2
D gene: NA
clone size: many
J gene: TRBJ2-1
CDR3 DNA: TGTGCCAGCAGCTTTTCCTTCTCAACTCGCGGGTTACCTAACAATGAGCAGTTCTTC
CDR3 protein: CASSFSFSTRGLPNNEQFF

V gene: TRBV19
D gene: NA
clone size: NA
J gene: TRBJ2-6
CDR3 DNA: TGTGCCAGTAGTATAAAGGATTCCGGGGCCAACGTCCTGACTTTC
CDR3 protein: CASSIKDSGANVLTF

V gene: TRBV3-1
D gene: NA
clone size: NA
J gene: TRBJ2-5
CDR3 DNA: TGTGCCAGCAGCCAAGAAGGGACGGACCAAGAGACCCAGTACTTC
CDR3 protein: CASSQEGTDQETQYF

V gene: TRBV29-1
D gene: TRBD1
clone size: NA
J gene: TRBJ1-2
CDR3 DNA: TGCAGCTTCGGACAGGAACAAGATTATCACACCTTC
CDR3 protein: CSFGQEQDYHTF

V gene: TRBV15
D gene: NA
clone size: few
J gene: TRBJ2-1
CDR3 DNA: TGTGCCACCAGCAGAGGAGGGACGGCTTACAATGAGCAGTTCTTC
CDR3 protein: CATSRGGTAYNEQFF

V gene: TRBV6-5
D gene: NA
clone size: few
J gene: TRBJ1-1
CDR3 DNA: TGTGCCAGCAGTTCCAGATCCTATTCTGGAGCAAAGAACACTGAAGCTTTCTTT
CDR3 protein: CASSSRSYSGAKNTEAFF

V gene: TRBV19
D gene: NA
clone size: once
J gene: TRBJ1-1
CDR3 DNA: TGTGCCAGTAGTATAGAAGGGATGGGCACTGAAGCTTTCTTT
CDR3 protein: CASSIEGMGTEAFF

V gene: TRBV2
D gene: NA
clone size: NA
J gene: TRBJ2-1
CDR3 DNA: TGTGCCAGCAGGGCACCCCCGGGGAATGAGCAGTTCTTC
CDR3 protein: CASRAPPGNEQFF

V gene: TRBV7-3
D gene: TRBD2
clone size: NA
J gene: TRBJ2-1
CDR3 DNA: TGTGCCAGCAGCTTCATAGCGGGGGGGTTGCAAAATGAGCAGTTCTTC
CDR3 protein: CASSFIAGGLQNEQFF

V gene: TRBV7-8
D gene: NA
clone size: many
J gene: TRBJ2-7
CDR3 DNA: TGTGCCAGCAGCTTAGCTACCTACGAGCAGTACTTC
CDR3 protein: CASSLATYEQYF

V gene: TRBV28
D gene: NA
clone size: NA
J gene: TRBJ2-5
CDR3 DNA: TGTGCCAGCAGTCCCCTGGGACGGAAAGAGACCCAGTACTTC
CDR3 protein: CASSPLGRKETQYF

V gene: TRBV2
D gene: NA
clone size: NA
J gene: TRBJ2-7
CDR3 DNA: TGTGCCAGCATGGCAGCCGAGCAGTACTTC
CDR3 protein: CASMAAEQYF

V gene: TRBV20-1
D gene: TRBD1
clone size: NA
J gene: TRBJ1-2
CDR3 DNA: TGCAGTGCCCCGTCGGGACAGGCGAACTATGGCTACACCTTC
CDR3 protein: CSAPSGQANYGYTF